These 21 T cell receptor beta chains were sequenced from one sample in a study of blood T cell repertoires in COVID-19. The data were produced by immunoSEQ multiplex PCR, yet TCRdb's version contains in-frame clones alone and is incomplete. There are more than 85,000 clones in the sample; roughly 82% occur only once, and 16% lies in the top ten. Sequenced sample: peripheral blood. Receptors were obtained from a woman aged 55-70 years with acute or convalescent COVID-19.

The CDR3 loop reads CASSEYSTSTDTQYF. CDR3 nucleotides: TGTGCCAGCAGTGAATATTCGACTAGCACAGATACGCAGTATTTT. The rearrangement links TRBV25-1 to TRBJ2-3, with D uncertain. Per germline, CDR1 MGHDK and CDR2 SYGVNS. Trimming removed 0 bases from V and 0 bases from J, with 7 bases in between. The CDR3 contains 15 residues.

The CDR3 nucleotides read TGTGCCAGCAGCTTGGGACAGGGGGCTGTCACTGAAGCTTTCTTT. Its translation is CASSLGQGAVTEAFF. The chain links TRBV7-9 to TRBJ1-1, with 12 positions matching TRBD1. J lost 4 bases, V lost 3 bases, and 3 bases had no gene match. Germline lookup yields CDR1 SEHNR and CDR2 FQNEAQ (reference sequence). This CDR3 contains 15 residues.

This rearrangement joins TRBV5-1 to TRBJ1-4; maybe TRBD1 (6 bases). CDR3 size: 16 residues. Germline V gene data show CDR1 as SGHRS and CDR2 as YFSETQ. The V end was cut by 3 bases, the J end by 0 bases, with 12 bases between. CDR3 sequence (DNA): TGCGCCAGCAGCTCACAGGGCCTTGCAACTAATGAAAAACTGTTTTTT. Its translation: CASSSQGLATNEKLFF. Combining the CDR3 with reference TRBV5-1 and TRBJ1-4 gives the whole variable domain KAGVTQTPRYLIKTRGQQVTLSCSPISGHRSVSWYQQTPGQGLQFLFEYFSETQRNKGNFPGRFSGRQFSNSRSEMNVSTLELGDSALYLCASSSQGLATNEKLFFGSGTQLSVL.

The gene calls are TRBV4-2 and TRBJ2-3; 9 bases are shared with TRBD2. CDR1 LGHNA and CDR2 YNFKEQ come from the germline V gene. The V and J ends lost 0 bases and 5 bases, in that order; junction bases with no gene match: 9. This CDR3 contains 17 residues. CDR3 in amino acids: CASSQDGASGALDTQYF. Written as DNA, the CDR3 is TGTGCCAGCAGCCAAGATGGGGCTAGCGGGGCCTTAGATACGCAGTATTTT.

This sequence joins TRBV18 and TRBJ1-6; 8 nucleotides agree with TRBD1. Per the germline V gene, CDR1 is KGHSH and CDR2 is LQKENI. The V and J ends lost 3 bases and 8 bases, in that order; junction bases with no gene match: 6. The CDR3 is 15 amino acids. CDR3 sequence (DNA): TGTGCCAGCTCACCGGCAGGGGGCATCGATTCACCCCTCCACTTT. Translated: CASSPAGGIDSPLHF. The variable domain in full, with the rest retrieved from reference TRBV18 and TRBJ1-6, is NAGVMQNPRHLVRRRGQEARLRCSPMKGHSHVYWYRQLPEEGLKFMVYLQKENIIDESGMPKERFSAEFPKEGPSILRIQQVVRGDSAAYFCASSPAGGIDSPLHFGNGTRLTVT.

This chain links TRBV7-6 with TRBJ2-7, with a weak D call TRBD1 (6 bases). CDR1 is SGHVS, CDR2 FNYEAQ, per germline. The CDR3 totals 12 residues. The V end lost 5 bases, the J end lost 4 bases, and 9 bases lay between the germline ends. The CDR3 DNA follows: TGTGCCAGCAGCGCACAGGGTTACGAGCAGTACTTC. It codes for CASSAQGYEQYF. Combining the CDR3 with reference TRBV7-6 and TRBJ2-7 gives the whole variable domain GAGVSQSPRYKVTKRGQDVALRCDPISGHVSLYWYRQALGQGPEFLTYFNYEAQQDKSGLPNDRFSAERPEGSISTLTIQRTEQRDSAMYRCASSAQGYEQYFGPGTRLTVT.

The gene calls are TRBV10-3 and TRBJ1-3; the match to TRBD1 covers 9 bases. V trimming: 6 bases; J trimming: 8 bases; junction bases outside the gene matches: 17. The CDR3 is 17 amino acids. Germline values: CDR1 ENHRY, CDR2 SYGVKD. CDR3 loop: CAIRKFTSTGGTDTIYF. CDR3 nucleotides: TGTGCCATCAGGAAGTTCACATCGACAGGGGGTACGGACACCATATATTTT.

This clone occurred once. J is TRBJ1-5 and V is TRBV19; 11 bases are a match to TRBD1. V was clipped by 8 bases and J by 6 bases; unmatched bases: 3. There are 13 residues in the CDR3. The germline gives CDR1 LNHDA, CDR2 SQIVND (reference sequence). CDR3 nucleotide sequence: TGTGCCAGTGGAGGGACAGGGGGTCAGCCCCAGCATTTT. Its protein product is CASGGTGGQPQHF.

A single count supports this clone. J is TRBJ2-7 and V is TRBV19; weak D call: TRBD1 (5 bases). In germline, CDR1 is LNHDA, CDR2 SQIVND (reference sequence). The CDR3 length is 15 residues. V was cut by 6 bases and J by 5 bases, with 20 bases left in between. The CDR3 sequence: CASRGRTVGVDEQYF. The CDR3 DNA reads TGTGCCAGTAGAGGGCGCACAGTAGGGGTCGACGAGCAGTACTTC.

This chain joins TRBV2 and TRBJ1-5; possibly TRBD1 for D (6 bases). CDR1 SNHLY and CDR2 FYNNEI come from the germline V gene. V was trimmed by 4 bases and J by 3 bases, leaving 13 bases between them. The length of the CDR3 is 15 residues. The CDR3 DNA sequence: TGTGCCAGCAGTGTCAGGGGTTCGGCCAATCAGCCCCAGCATTTT. Its translation: CASSVRGSANQPQHF.

The chain is built from TRBV7-9 and TRBJ1-2; D is unresolved. CDR3 length: 12 residues. Germline CDR1 and CDR2: SEHNR and FQNEAQ (reference sequence). V lost 5 bases and J 0 bases, leaving 4 bases between the germline ends. The CDR3 here is CASSQTNYGYTF. In DNA form, the CDR3 reads TGTGCCAGCAGCCAGACTAACTATGGCTACACCTTC.

The chain has TRBV24-1 and TRBJ2-2, with D possibly being TRBD2 (6 bases). Trimming cost V 5 bases and J 5 bases, with 11 bases left between them. From germline, CDR1 is KGHDR and CDR2 SFDVKD. This CDR3 is built from 14 residues. CDR3 loop: CATSGGAGTGELFF. In DNA form, the CDR3 reads TGTGCCACCAGTGGAGGGGCGGGAACCGGGGAGCTGTTTTTT.

The chain has TRBV24-1 and TRBJ1-4; the match to TRBD1 covers 10 bases. The V and J ends lost 3 bases and 7 bases, in that order; junction bases with no gene match: 4. The CDR3 length is 15 residues. CDR1 KGHDR and CDR2 SFDVKD come from the germline V gene. The CDR3 bases are TGTGCCACCAGTGATCCCGGGACAGGGGTTGAAAAACTGTTTTTT. This encodes CATSDPGTGVEKLFF.

The gene calls are TRBV18 and TRBJ1-1, with TRBD1 identical over 8 bases. The CDR3 is 14 amino acids. J was trimmed by 1 base and V by 5 bases; bases with no gene match: 3. CDR1 KGHSH and CDR2 LQKENI come from the germline V gene. CDR3 in amino acids: CASSSQGENTEAFF. CDR3 bases: TGTGCCAGCTCATCACAGGGGGAGAACACTGAAGCTTTCTTT.

The rearrangement joins TRBV5-1 to TRBJ2-3; 9 bases fit TRBD1. The CDR3 covers 16 residues. J lost 4 bases, V lost 1 base, and 7 bases had no gene match. The germline V gene has CDR1 SGHRS and CDR2 YFSETQ. As DNA, the CDR3 is TGCGCCAGCAGCTTGCCACCCGGGACAGGGTCAGATACGCAGTATTTT. It encodes CASSLPPGTGSDTQYF.

The gene calls are TRBV28 and TRBJ2-7; 9 bases fit TRBD1. Trimming took 2 bases from V and 5 from J; bases not matched to a gene: 7. Germline values: CDR1 MDHEN, CDR2 SYDVKM. This CDR3 comprises 15 residues. The CDR3 bases are TGTGCCAGCAGTTTACATGGACAGGGGAAAAACGAGCAGTACTTC. It encodes CASSLHGQGKNEQYF.

The chain recombines TRBV11-2 with TRBJ2-7, with D perhaps TRBD1 (6 bases). Germline-derived CDR1 and CDR2 are SGHAT and FQNNGV. The CDR3 is 13 amino acids. With 5 bases removed from V and 5 bases from J, the gap between germline ends came to 13 bases. This chain's CDR3 is CASSRDRFNEQYF. CDR3 nucleotides: TGTGCCAGCAGCCGAGACAGGTTTAACGAGCAGTACTTC.

In this sample, this clone turned up a few times. The gene calls are TRBV7-9 and TRBJ1-1; 8 bases are shared with TRBD1. Unmatched junction bases numbered 7, after V lost 4 bases and J lost 6 bases. There are 14 residues in the CDR3. Germline lookup yields CDR1 SEHNR and CDR2 FQNEAQ (reference sequence). This CDR3 reads CASSSLGQGPEAFF. The CDR3 DNA follows: TGTGCCAGCAGCTCGTTAGGACAGGGACCTGAAGCTTTCTTT.

This clone was detected many times. The chain links TRBV3-1 (or the pseudogene TRBV3-2) to TRBJ1-1; no reliable D call. The CDR3 consists of 14 residues. From germline, CDR1 is LGHDT and CDR2 YNNKEL (reference sequence). Between the trimmed V and J ends, which lost 2 bases and 9 bases, there was a span of 16 bases. The CDR3 sequence is CASSQPTSREKAFF. The CDR3 DNA follows: TGTGCCAGCAGCCAACCGACCAGTAGGGAGAAAGCTTTCTTT.

Remarks on this clone: Other DNA sequences in the same sample also yield this CDR3. The CDR3 DNA reads as TGTGCCAGCTCCTGGGGGCTTGGGGACACTGAAGCTTTCTTT. This translates into CASSWGLGDTEAFF. The rearrangement joins TRBV5-6 to TRBJ1-1, with D tentatively TRBD1 (6 bases). CDR3 length: 14 residues. Trimming took 7 bases from V and 3 from J, leaving 16 bases between them. The germline gives CDR1 SGHDT, CDR2 YYEEEE.

The chain combines TRBV6-5 with TRBJ1-2; TRBD1 matches at 12 bases. Germline V gene data show CDR1 as MNHEY and CDR2 as SVGAGI. The V gene end was trimmed by 2 bases and the J gene end by 7 bases; junction bases not matched to a gene: 5. The CDR3 is 15 residues long. CDR3 sequence reads: CASSYPGQGAGGYTF. In nucleotides, the CDR3 is TGTGCCAGCAGTTACCCGGGACAGGGGGCCGGTGGCTACACCTTC.